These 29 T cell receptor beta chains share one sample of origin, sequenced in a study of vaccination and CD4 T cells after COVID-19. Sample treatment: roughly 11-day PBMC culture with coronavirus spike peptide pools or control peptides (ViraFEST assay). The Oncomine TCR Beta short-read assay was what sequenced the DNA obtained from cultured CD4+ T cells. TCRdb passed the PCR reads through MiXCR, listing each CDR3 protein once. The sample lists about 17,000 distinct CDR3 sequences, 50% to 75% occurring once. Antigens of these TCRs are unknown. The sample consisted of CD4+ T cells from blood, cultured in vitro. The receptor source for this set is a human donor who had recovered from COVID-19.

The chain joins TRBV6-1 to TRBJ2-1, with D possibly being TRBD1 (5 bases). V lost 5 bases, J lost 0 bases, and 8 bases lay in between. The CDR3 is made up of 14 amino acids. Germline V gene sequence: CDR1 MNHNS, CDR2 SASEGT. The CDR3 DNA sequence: TGTGCCAGCAGTCGACAGAGCTCCTACAATGAGCAGTTCTTC. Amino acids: CASSRQSSYNEQFF.

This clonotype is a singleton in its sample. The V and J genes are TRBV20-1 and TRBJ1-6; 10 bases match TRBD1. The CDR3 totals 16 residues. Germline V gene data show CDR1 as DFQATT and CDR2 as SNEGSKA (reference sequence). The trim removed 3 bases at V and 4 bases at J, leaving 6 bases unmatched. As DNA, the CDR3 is TGCAGTGCTAGGGACAGGGGGAGACGGTATAATTCACCCCTCCACTTT. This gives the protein CSARDRGRRYNSPLHF.

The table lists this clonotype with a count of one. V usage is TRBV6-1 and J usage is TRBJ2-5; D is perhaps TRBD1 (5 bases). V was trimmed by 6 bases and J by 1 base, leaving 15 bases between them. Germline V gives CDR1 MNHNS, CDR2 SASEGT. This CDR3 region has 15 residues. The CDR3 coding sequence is TGTGCCAGCAGAACAAGCCAGGGTAGCCAAGAGACCCAGTACTTC. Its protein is CASRTSQGSQETQYF.

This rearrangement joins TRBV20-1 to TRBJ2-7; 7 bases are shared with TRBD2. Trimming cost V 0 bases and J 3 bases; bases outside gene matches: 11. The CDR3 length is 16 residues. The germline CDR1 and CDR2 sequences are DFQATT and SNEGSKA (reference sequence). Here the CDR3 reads CSARDNKRGPYYEQYF. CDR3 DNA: TGCAGTGCTAGAGACAACAAGCGGGGTCCATACTACGAGCAGTACTTC.

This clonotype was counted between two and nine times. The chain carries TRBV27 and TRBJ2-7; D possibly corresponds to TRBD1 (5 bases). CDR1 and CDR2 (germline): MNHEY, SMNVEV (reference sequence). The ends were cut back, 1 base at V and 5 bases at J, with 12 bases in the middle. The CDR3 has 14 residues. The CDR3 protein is CASSLLSGSDEQYF. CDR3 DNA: TGTGCCAGCAGTTTATTATCAGGGTCGGACGAGCAGTACTTC.

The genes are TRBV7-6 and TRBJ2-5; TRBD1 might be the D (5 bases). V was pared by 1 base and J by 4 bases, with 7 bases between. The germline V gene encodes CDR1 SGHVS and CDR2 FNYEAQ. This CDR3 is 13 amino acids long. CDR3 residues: CASSLGQIETQYF. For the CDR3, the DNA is TGTGCCAGCAGCTTAGGACAGATAGAGACCCAGTACTTC.

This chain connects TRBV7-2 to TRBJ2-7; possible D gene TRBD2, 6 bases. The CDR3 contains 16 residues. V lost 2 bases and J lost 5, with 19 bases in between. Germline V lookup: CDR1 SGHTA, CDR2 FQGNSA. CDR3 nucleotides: TGTGCCAGCAGCTTAAAGAAGCGGGCGTGGGGGGACGAGCAGTACTTC. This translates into CASSLKKRAWGDEQYF.

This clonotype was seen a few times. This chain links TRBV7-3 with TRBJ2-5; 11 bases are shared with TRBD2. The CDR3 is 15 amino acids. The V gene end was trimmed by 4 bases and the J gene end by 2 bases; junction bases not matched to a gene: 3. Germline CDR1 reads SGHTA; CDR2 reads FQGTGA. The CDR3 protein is CASSSGTSGQETQYF. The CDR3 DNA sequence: TGTGCCAGCAGCTCAGGGACTAGCGGACAAGAGACCCAGTACTTC.

The DNA of the CDR3 is TGTGCCTGGAGTGTACCGAGGGATAATCAGCCCCAGCATTTT. Translation: CAWSVPRDNQPQHF. The genes are TRBV30 and TRBJ1-5; unclear D gene. There are 14 residues in the CDR3. Trimming shortened V by 0 bases and J by 4 bases, and 10 bases separated the two germline ends. The V gene's germline CDR1 is GTSNPN and CDR2 SVGIG (reference sequence). Using reference TRBV30 and TRBJ1-5 for the parts outside the CDR3, the full variable domain is SQTIHQWPATLVQPVGSPLSLECTVEGTSNPNLYWYRQAAGRGLQLLFYSVGIGQISSEVPQNLSASRPQDRQFILSSKKLLLSDSGFYLCAWSVPRDNQPQHFGDGTRLSIL.

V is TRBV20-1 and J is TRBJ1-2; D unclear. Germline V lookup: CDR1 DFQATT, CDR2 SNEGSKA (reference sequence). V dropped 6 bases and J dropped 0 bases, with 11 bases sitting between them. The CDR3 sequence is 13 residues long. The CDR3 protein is CSAWRGANYGYTF. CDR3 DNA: TGCAGTGCCTGGCGGGGAGCTAACTATGGCTACACCTTC.

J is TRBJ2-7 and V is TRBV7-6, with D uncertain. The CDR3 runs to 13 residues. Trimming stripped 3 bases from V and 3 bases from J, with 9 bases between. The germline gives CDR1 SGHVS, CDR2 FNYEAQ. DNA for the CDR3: TGTGCCAGCAGCTTCCCAGAGAGCTACGAGCAGTACTTC. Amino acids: CASSFPESYEQYF.

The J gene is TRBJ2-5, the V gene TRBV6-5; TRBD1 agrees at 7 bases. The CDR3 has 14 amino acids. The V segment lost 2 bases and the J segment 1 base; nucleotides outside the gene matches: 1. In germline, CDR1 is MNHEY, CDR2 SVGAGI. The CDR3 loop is CASSYGTVQETQYF. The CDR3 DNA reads TGTGCCAGCAGTTACGGGACAGTCCAAGAGACCCAGTACTTC.

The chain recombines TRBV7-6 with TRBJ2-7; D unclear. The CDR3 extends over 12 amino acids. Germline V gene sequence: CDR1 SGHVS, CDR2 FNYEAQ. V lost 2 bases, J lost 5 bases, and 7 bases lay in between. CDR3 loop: CASSLLHHEQYF. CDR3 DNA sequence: TGTGCCAGCAGCTTACTCCACCACGAGCAGTACTTC.

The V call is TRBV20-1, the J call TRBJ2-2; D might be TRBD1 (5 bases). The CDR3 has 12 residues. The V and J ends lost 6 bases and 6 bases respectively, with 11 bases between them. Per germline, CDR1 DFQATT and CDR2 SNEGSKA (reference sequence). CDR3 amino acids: CSATRAPGELFF. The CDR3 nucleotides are TGCAGTGCCACCAGGGCCCCCGGGGAGCTGTTTTTT.

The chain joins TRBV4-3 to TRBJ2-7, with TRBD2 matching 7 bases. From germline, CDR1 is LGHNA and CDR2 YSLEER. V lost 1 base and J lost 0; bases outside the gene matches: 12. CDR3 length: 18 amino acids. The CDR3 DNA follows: TGCGCCAGCAGCCAAGGGTGGTCGGGAGGCCCAAGCTCCTACGAGCAGTACTTC. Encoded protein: CASSQGWSGGPSSYEQYF.

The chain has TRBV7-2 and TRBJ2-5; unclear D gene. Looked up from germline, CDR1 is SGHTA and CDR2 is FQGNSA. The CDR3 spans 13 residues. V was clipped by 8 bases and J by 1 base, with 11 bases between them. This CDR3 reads CASSVGIQETQYF. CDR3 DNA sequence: TGTGCCAGCTCCGTGGGTATCCAAGAGACCCAGTACTTC.

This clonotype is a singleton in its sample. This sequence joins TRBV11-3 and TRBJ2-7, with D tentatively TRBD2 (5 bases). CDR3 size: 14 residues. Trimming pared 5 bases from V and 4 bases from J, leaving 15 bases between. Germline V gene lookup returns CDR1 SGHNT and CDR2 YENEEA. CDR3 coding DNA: TGTGCCAGCAGCAAGAGCCCCGGGAATTACGAGCAGTACTTC. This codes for CASSKSPGNYEQYF.

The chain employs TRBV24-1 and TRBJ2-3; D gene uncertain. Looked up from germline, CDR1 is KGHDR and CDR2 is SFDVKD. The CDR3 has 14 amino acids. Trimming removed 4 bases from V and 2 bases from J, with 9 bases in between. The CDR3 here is CATSDRDFTDTQYF. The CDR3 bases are TGTGCCACCAGTGACCGCGACTTCACAGATACGCAGTATTTT.

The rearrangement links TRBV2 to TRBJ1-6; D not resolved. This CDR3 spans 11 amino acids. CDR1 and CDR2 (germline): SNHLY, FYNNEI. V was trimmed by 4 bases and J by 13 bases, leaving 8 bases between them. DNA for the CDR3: TGTGCCAGCAGTGCAGACTTTCCCCTCCACTTT. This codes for CASSADFPLHF. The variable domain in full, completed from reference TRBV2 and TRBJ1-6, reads EPEVTQTPSHQVTQMGQEVILRCVPISNHLYFYWYRQILGQKVEFLVSFYNNEISEKSEIFDDQFSVERPDGSNFTLKIRSTKLEDSAMYFCASSADFPLHFGNGTRLTVT.

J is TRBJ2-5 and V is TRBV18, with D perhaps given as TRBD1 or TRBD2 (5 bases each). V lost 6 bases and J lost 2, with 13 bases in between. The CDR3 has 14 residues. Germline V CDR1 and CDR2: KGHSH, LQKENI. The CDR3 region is CASSLPGPQETQYF. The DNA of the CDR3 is TGTGCCAGCTCGCTCCCGGGACCTCAAGAGACCCAGTACTTC.

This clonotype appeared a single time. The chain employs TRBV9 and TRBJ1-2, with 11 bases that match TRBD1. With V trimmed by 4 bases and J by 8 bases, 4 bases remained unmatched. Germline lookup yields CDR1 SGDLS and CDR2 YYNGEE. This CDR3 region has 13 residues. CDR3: CASSPRDRGGYTF. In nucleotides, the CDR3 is TGTGCCAGCAGCCCCCGGGACAGGGGGGGCTACACCTTC.

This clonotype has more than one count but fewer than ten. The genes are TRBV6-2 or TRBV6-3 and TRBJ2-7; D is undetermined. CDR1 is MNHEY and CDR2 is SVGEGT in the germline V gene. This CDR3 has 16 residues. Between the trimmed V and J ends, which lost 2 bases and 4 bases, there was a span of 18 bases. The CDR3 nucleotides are TGTGCCAGCAGTTACCCCTCCTGGCAGAGCCTTTACGAGCAGTACTTC. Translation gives CASSYPSWQSLYEQYF.

The DNA of the CDR3 is TGTGCCAGTCGACCGGGACTAGCGGGAAACGAGCAGTACTTC. It specifies CASRPGLAGNEQYF. This chain connects TRBV19 to TRBJ2-7; 13 bases align to TRBD2. V dropped 8 bases and J dropped 5; count of bases not matched to a gene: 6. The CDR3 has 14 amino acids. Germline values: CDR1 LNHDA, CDR2 SQIVND (reference sequence).

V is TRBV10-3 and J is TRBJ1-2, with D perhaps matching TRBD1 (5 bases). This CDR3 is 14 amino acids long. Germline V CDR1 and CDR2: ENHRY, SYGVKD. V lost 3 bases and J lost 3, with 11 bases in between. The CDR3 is CAISEWGGYYGYTF. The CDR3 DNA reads TGTGCCATCAGTGAATGGGGGGGTTACTATGGCTACACCTTC.

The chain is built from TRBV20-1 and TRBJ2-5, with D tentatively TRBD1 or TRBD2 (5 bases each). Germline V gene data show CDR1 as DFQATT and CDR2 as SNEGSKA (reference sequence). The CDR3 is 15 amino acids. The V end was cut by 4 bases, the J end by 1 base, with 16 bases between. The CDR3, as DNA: TGCAGTGCTACCGCCCCGGGACGCCTCCAAGAGACCCAGTACTTC. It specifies CSATAPGRLQETQYF.

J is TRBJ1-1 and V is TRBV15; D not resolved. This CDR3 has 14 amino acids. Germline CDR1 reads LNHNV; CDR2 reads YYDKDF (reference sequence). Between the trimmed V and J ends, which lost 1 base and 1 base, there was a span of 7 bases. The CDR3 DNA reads TGTGCCACCAGCAGAGCCCCAGGGAACACTGAAGCTTTCTTT. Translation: CATSRAPGNTEAFF. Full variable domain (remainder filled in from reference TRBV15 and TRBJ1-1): DAMVIQNPRYQVTQFGKPVTLSCSQTLNHNVMYWYQQKSSQAPKLLFHYYDKDFNNEADTPDNFQSRRPNTSFCFLDIRSPGLGDTAMYLCATSRAPGNTEAFFGQGTRLTVV.

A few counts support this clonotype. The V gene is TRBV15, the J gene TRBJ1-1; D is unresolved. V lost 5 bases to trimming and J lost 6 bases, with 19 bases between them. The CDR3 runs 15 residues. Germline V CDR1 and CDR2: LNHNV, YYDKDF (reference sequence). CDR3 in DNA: TGTGCCACCAGCCCGAGACAAGGTCCTGGGCCTGAAGCTTTCTTT. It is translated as CATSPRQGPGPEAFF.

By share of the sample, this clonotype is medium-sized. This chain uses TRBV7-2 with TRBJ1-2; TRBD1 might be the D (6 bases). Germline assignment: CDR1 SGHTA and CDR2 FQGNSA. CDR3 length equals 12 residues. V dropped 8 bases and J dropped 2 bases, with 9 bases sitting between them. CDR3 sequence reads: CASGQPNYGYTF. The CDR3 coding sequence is TGTGCCAGCGGACAGCCGAACTATGGCTACACCTTC.

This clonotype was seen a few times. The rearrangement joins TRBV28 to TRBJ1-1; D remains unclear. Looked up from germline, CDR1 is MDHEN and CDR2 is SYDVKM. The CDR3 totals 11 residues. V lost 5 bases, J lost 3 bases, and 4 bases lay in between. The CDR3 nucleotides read TGTGCCAGCAGTAAACACACTGAAGCTTTCTTT. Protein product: CASSKHTEAFF.